The sequence of this T cell receptor (beta chain) was determined in a study of T cell repertoires in aging, cancer and after chemotherapy. This CDR3 has 17 residues. Germline-derived CDR1 and CDR2 are MNHEY and SVGAGI. V gave up 6 bases and J gave up 1 base; unmatched junction bases: 8. The template was genomic DNA from peripheral blood, not RNA. Note on this clonotype: Its antigen is not identified.

General study findings and limits: The repertoire data cannot show anything about immunological memory following chemotherapy. In each cancer cohort, median generation probability increased across chemotherapy, suggesting thymic output rebounded. Compared with age-matched healthy donors, untreated hematological or solid cancer patients showed higher blood TCR clonality.

Multiplex touch-down PCR with TRB-A/B primers amplified rearranged V-D-J TRB sequences. TCRdb ran MiXCR on the multiplex PCR reads and lists one entry per CDR3 protein. The table has around 600 distinct CDR3 sequences, 45% to 60% seen once. Sequencing was performed on blood. The chain links TRBV6-5 to TRBJ2-5; 13 bases are a match to TRBD2. This receptor was taken from a human donor in good health. The CDR3 bases are TGTGCCAGCAGCTACGGACTAGCGGGGGCAATCCAAGAGACCCAGTACTTC. Residues: CASSYGLAGAIQETQYF.